Presented here are 18 T cell receptor beta chains from one specimen sequenced in a study of shared clonotypes between healthy human individuals. Generated by immunoSEQ multiplex PCR, the TCRdb table keeps only in-frame clones and is missing some. The sample yields some 900,000 clones, over 60% seen once. The specimen was memory CD4+ T cells sorted from blood. Subset described: CD45RA-negative fraction. These receptors all come from a man in his late teens or twenties in good health.

The chain joins TRBV19 to TRBJ2-6; D gene unclear. V was clipped by 3 bases and J by 2 bases, with 14 bases between them. Germline V lookup: CDR1 LNHDA, CDR2 SQIVND (reference sequence). This CDR3 is built from 17 residues. CDR3 sequence (DNA): TGTGCCAGTAGTATGGGGATGGCACTAACTGGGGCCAACGTCCTGACTTTC. As protein: CASSMGMALTGANVLTF.

This clone has just one count. The gene calls are TRBV7-9 and TRBJ2-2, with unresolved D. Germline CDR1 and CDR2: SEHNR and FQNEAQ (reference sequence). The length of the CDR3 is 14 residues. Trimming left V 1 base short and J 9 bases short, with 12 bases between. CDR3 bases: TGTGCCAGCAGCTTAGTAATGGGCCGCCGGGAGCTGTTTTTT. This codes for CASSLVMGRRELFF.

In regard to this clone: The sample contains more than one DNA sequence encoding this CDR3. This chain joins TRBV6-4 and TRBJ2-6; 7 bases are a match to TRBD1. The CDR3 runs to 15 residues. Germline CDR1 reads MRHNA; CDR2 reads SNTAGT. Germline trimming cut 5 bases from V and 1 base from J; bases unmatched to any gene: 2. The CDR3 nucleotides read TGTGCCAGCAGTCCACAGGGGTCTGGGGCCAACGTCCTGACTTTC. Its translation is CASSPQGSGANVLTF.

This clone was counted a few times. The chain joins TRBV2 to TRBJ1-5; perhaps TRBD1 as D (5 bases). The CDR3 has 14 residues. Germline V gene data show CDR1 as SNHLY and CDR2 as FYNNEI. The V gene lost 4 bases and the J gene lost 5 bases, with 12 bases spanning the gap. In DNA form, the CDR3 reads TGTGCCAGCAGTGGAGCAGGGATTTATCAGCCCCAGCATTTT. Protein sequence: CASSGAGIYQPQHF.

The chain carries TRBV4-1 and TRBJ1-5, with D possibly matching TRBD1 (6 bases). V lost 3 bases and J lost 4, with 10 bases in between. The germline gives CDR1 MGHRA, CDR2 YSYEKL. The CDR3 contains 14 residues. CDR3 in amino acids: CASSQGHSNQPQHF. The CDR3 region has the DNA TGCGCCAGCAGCCAGGGACATTCAAATCAGCCCCAGCATTTT.

This clone is a singleton in its sample. CDR3 in amino acids: CASSPQSLGSGANVLTF. CDR3 coding DNA: TGTGCCAGCAGCCCCCAGTCCTTAGGATCTGGGGCCAACGTCCTGACTTTC. V and J are TRBV9 and TRBJ2-6; no firm D call. The CDR3 contains 17 residues. CDR1 is SGDLS and CDR2 is YYNGEE in the germline V gene. The germline V and J ends were trimmed by 4 bases and 1 base, with 15 bases remaining between them.

This clone was counted at least ten times. J is TRBJ1-1 and V is TRBV10-3; possibly TRBD1 for D (5 bases). This CDR3 has 14 amino acids. Per germline, CDR1 ENHRY and CDR2 SYGVKD. Between the trimmed V and J ends, which lost 3 bases and 1 base, there was a span of 9 bases. The CDR3 sequence is CAISEGRANTEAFF. The CDR3 DNA reads TGTGCCATCAGTGAAGGCAGGGCGAACACTGAAGCTTTCTTT.

J is TRBJ1-1 and V is TRBV19; unclear D gene. This CDR3 is 17 amino acids long. Germline CDR1 is LNHDA and CDR2 is SQIVND (reference sequence). The ends were cut back, 3 bases at V and 0 bases at J, with 17 bases in the middle. CDR3 sequence: CASSIIGREGMNTEAFF. CDR3 coding DNA: TGTGCCAGTAGTATTATTGGGCGAGAAGGGATGAACACTGAAGCTTTCTTT.

V is TRBV25-1 and J is TRBJ2-3; D may be TRBD2 (5 bases). The germline V and J ends were trimmed by 7 bases and 2 bases, with 7 bases remaining between them. The germline gives CDR1 MGHDK, CDR2 SYGVNS. The length of the CDR3 is 12 residues. The CDR3 sequence is CASNSDTDTQYF. DNA of the CDR3: TGTGCCAGCAATAGCGACACAGATACGCAGTATTTT. Filled out from reference TRBV25-1 and TRBJ2-3, the complete variable domain reads EADIYQTPRYLVIGTGKKITLECSQTMGHDKMYWYQQDPGMELHLIHYSYGVNSTEKGDLSSESTVSRIRTEHFPLTLESARPSHTSQYLCASNSDTDTQYFGPGTRLTVL.

V and J are TRBV30 and TRBJ2-3, with TRBD1 matching over 8 bases. The V segment lost 6 bases and the J segment 4 bases; nucleotides outside the gene matches: 3. The CDR3 is 12 amino acids. Germline CDR1 GTSNPN, CDR2 SVGIG (reference sequence). CDR3 DNA: TGTGCCTGCGACAGGGGATCAGATACGCAGTATTTT. Its translation: CACDRGSDTQYF.

V is TRBV4-2 and J is TRBJ2-3, with 8 positions matching TRBD2. V shed 1 base and J 8 bases; nucleotides not matched to a gene: 11. Germline loops: CDR1 LGHNA, CDR2 YNFKEQ. This CDR3 has 16 amino acids. The DNA of the CDR3 is TGTGCCAGCAGCCAAGCGACTAGCGAAGCCCTCGGTACGCAGTATTTT. Residues: CASSQATSEALGTQYF.

This chain uses TRBV27 with TRBJ2-7, with 9 bases lining up with TRBD1. In germline, CDR1 is MNHEY, CDR2 SMNVEV (reference sequence). The CDR3 consists of 14 residues. The V and J ends lost 6 bases and 4 bases, in that order; junction bases with no gene match: 7. The CDR3 DNA follows: TGTGCCAGCAGGGGGACAGGGAGGAGGTACGAGCAGTACTTC. Amino acid sequence: CASRGTGRRYEQYF.

This clone appeared a few times. The chain is built from TRBV5-1 and TRBJ2-5; TRBD1 agrees at 9 bases. This CDR3 spans 16 amino acids. The junction had 8 bases not matched to a gene; V was cut back by 3 bases and J by 2 bases. Germline values: CDR1 SGHRS, CDR2 YFSETQ. The CDR3 region has the DNA TGCGCCAGCAGCTCGGACAGGGGCACGGTGCAAGAGACCCAGTACTTC. Encoded protein: CASSSDRGTVQETQYF.

The chain uses TRBV30 and TRBJ1-6; TRBD1 might be the D (5 bases). With 0 bases removed from V and 6 bases from J, the gap between germline ends came to 12 bases. Germline V CDR1 and CDR2: GTSNPN, SVGIG (reference sequence). The CDR3 consists of 15 residues. CDR3 DNA sequence: TGTGCCTGGAGTGTCGGGGGAAGGGGTAATTCACCCCTCCACTTT. It specifies CAWSVGGRGNSPLHF.

As for this clone: One junction end does not reproduce the germline sequence, and a read error may be involved. The rearrangement joins TRBV6-5 to TRBJ1-5, with TRBD1 matching over 8 bases. This CDR3 has 13 amino acids. Germline-derived CDR1 and CDR2 are MNHEY and SVGAGI. The CDR3 region has the DNA TGTGCCAGCAGCCCCAGGGGGCTTCAGCCCCGGCATTTT. This sequence encodes CASSPRGLQPRHF.

The chain carries TRBV19 and TRBJ2-5; 7 bases agree with TRBD2. The J segment lost 5 bases and the V segment lost 7 bases, leaving 10 bases of the junction unmatched. The CDR3 length is 14 residues. The germline V gene encodes CDR1 LNHDA and CDR2 SQIVND (reference sequence). The CDR3 region is CASTPGGGGETQYF. CDR3 DNA: TGTGCCAGTACCCCTGGGGGGGGAGGGGAGACCCAGTACTTC.

The chain uses TRBV11-2 and TRBJ1-2; D might be TRBD1 (5 bases). This CDR3 region has 14 residues. The V gene lost 5 bases and the J gene lost 6 bases, with 16 bases spanning the gap. Germline V gives CDR1 SGHAT, CDR2 FQNNGV. The DNA for the CDR3 is TGTGCCAGCAGCCCCAGTTTCGTGGGGGATGGCTACACCTTC. Protein product: CASSPSFVGDGYTF.

The chain carries TRBV7-2 and TRBJ1-2; TRBD1 might be the D (6 bases). The CDR3 is made up of 15 amino acids. Trimming shortened V by 7 bases and J by 1 base, and 16 bases separated the two germline ends. Germline CDR1 SGHTA, CDR2 FQGNSA. Here the CDR3 reads CASTTQGGGNYGYTF. DNA for the CDR3: TGTGCCAGCACTACACAGGGCGGCGGTAACTATGGCTACACCTTC.